This T cell receptor (beta chain) was sequenced during a study of CD4 T cells in relation to SARS-CoV-2 and coronaviruses. The method was immunoSEQ multiplex PCR; TCRdb's version includes in-frame clones alone and lacks a portion of them. The top ten clones hold 1.1% to 1.5% of a sample with roughly 45,000 clones, roughly 80% of them seen once. Comment on this clone: No antigen is known for it.

Sorted naive or memory CD4+ cells met CEF peptides for around eleven days. Germline CDR1 and CDR2: SGHRS and YFSETQ. V was cut by 1 base and J by 8 bases, with 4 bases left in between. The CDR3 has 11 residues. This TCR derives from an adult with COVID-19. The chain uses TRBV5-1 and TRBJ2-1, with no clear D. The sample consisted of naive CD4+ T cells from PBMCs, cultured in vitro. Documented subset: naive CD4+ T cells isolated by negative enrichment. CDR3 protein: CASSLSDEQFF. The CDR3 DNA sequence: TGCGCCAGCAGCTTGAGCGATGAGCAGTTCTTC.